This T cell receptor (beta chain) was identified in a study of cytomegalovirus exposure and HLA in healthy donors (dated by TCRdb to between 2016 and 2019). Study-wide context: An earlier analysis of about 530 of the donors reported approximately 280 Gb of sequence data and 95 million to 140 million unique TCR beta sequences obtained from about 170 million T cells. Approximately 310 gigabases of sequencing data and approximately 85 million unique TCR sequences were included in an early release covering roughly 600 HLA-typed donors. Among the roughly 400 genotyped donors, approximately 81% belonged to the genetic ancestry cluster associated with self-reported Caucasian donors. The aim of the study was to test whether cataloging public T cell receptors could identify signatures of past pathogen exposure. The study used immunosequencing to profile the T cell repertoires of approximately 690 subjects and linked those repertoires to cytomegalovirus serostatus. Besides the first cohort of under 700 subjects, a separate validation cohort made up of over a hundred different subjects was used. To predict cytomegalovirus infection status, the study combined high-throughput TCR immunosequencing, statistical association of individual TCRs with disease status, and machine learning. In a later analysis, previously published TCR beta repertoires from 550 to 750 donors were re-analyzed and high-resolution HLA genotyping was added so that TCR occurrence patterns could be studied. In the later analysis, no new phenotypic data were used to find candidate immune exposures; instead, reliance was placed on TCR beta sequences and their occurrence across donors. An earlier analysis of 500 to 650 of the donors applied high-throughput TCR beta sequencing to assess whether each TCR beta V gene segment acted as functional or pseudogenic. Donor age, sex, ethnicity and CMV serostatus were compiled alongside the repertoire data. In a later genetic analysis, genome-wide SNP genotypes for about three fifths of the 666 donors were used, and that subset was treated as a discovery cohort. Every repertoire in the discovery cohort had been generated on one and the same sequencing platform. HLA typing included class I and class II loci at four-digit resolution. Typing coverage varied by locus: roughly 620-640 donors for A, B, C, DRB1 and DQB1; more than 500 for DQA1; more than 600 for DPA1; around 490 for DPB1. Because of strong linkage in the cohort, a handful of DR-DQ haplotypes were treated as single units for association and clustering. Across approximately 400 genotyped donors of the cohort, an average of 235,054 unique TCR beta nucleotide sequences per donor were sequenced, and roughly 20% of those sequences were non-productive. Results and caveats for the whole study, not just this receptor: When HLA alleles, especially DR and DQ, strongly co-occurred, TCR associations were difficult to assign to individual alleles. A later genetic analysis reported fewer N-insertions in productive TCRs among donors in an Asian-associated ancestry cluster than the approximately 700-donor mean. In a later analysis, several top co-occurrence clusters were reported to appear linked to parvovirus B19, influenza, CMV and Epstein-Barr virus. The sequencing pipeline was judged likely to have produced a cluster of highly shared sequence variants as a technical artifact. Correlated functional status among segregating V segments might be attributable to linkage disequilibrium, but an unknown experimental factor could not be ruled out. Specific HLA alleles were associated with 15,000 to 20,000 TCR beta sequences at a false discovery rate of 0.05 in a later analysis. The study listed 170 or so TCR beta chains as associated with cytomegalovirus. Because counts were too low, about 17 rarely observed V segments, including chromosome 9 orphons, were excluded from the earlier analysis of several hundred of the donors. A further reported finding was that TCR beta sequences accurately predicted the HLA-A and HLA-B alleles for most subjects in the first cohort. In a later analysis, TCR association rates were found to vary across HLA loci, with the most associated TCRs seen for DRB1 alleles and the fewest for HLA-C alleles. Cytomegalovirus status was reported to be diagnosed by the classifier with high specificity and sensitivity in both the original and validation cohorts. A later analysis found that most CMV-associated TCR beta chains appeared HLA-restricted, with HLA associations seemingly driven largely by CMV exposure. This cohort had only TCR beta chains sequenced, and the lack of alpha or paired-chain data limited which features could be detected. Across donors, most TCR sequences were observed very rarely, whereas some public TCRs were present in many individuals. In an earlier analysis of fewer than 750 of the donors, most TCR beta V segments were observed in productive rearrangements about 87% or about 30% of the time, broadly matching IMGT annotations. A later analysis found that HLA-associated TCR beta chains were more clonally expanded and had lower generation probabilities than equally common non-associated chains. A few of the identified cytomegalovirus-associated TCR beta chains were confirmed in vitro to be specific for cytomegalovirus antigens. According to the authors, the approach could potentially be generalized to other disease states and immunological phenotypes. In a later genetic analysis, a missense DCLRE1C variant was associated with V-gene and J-gene trimming of TCR beta chains, and the association was replicated in an independent cohort. The only immune exposure information available for the cohort was CMV serostatus. Some IMGT-functional V segments, including TRBV6-2 and TRBV6-3, could not be distinguished by the 87-base-pair reads and were therefore excluded. Sequencing depth was assumed to be roughly uniform across donors in the presence/absence analyses, though that assumption may not hold. Because some donors lacked HLA typing at each locus, the association tests relied only on the typed subset.

Library prep was done by the immunoSEQ multiplex PCR assay. For the multiplex PCR, a mixture combining 60 forward primers for TCR Vbeta segments and 13 reverse primers for TCR Jbeta segments was used. A multiplex PCR assay on genomic DNA amplified the CDR3 region of rearranged TCR beta genes. Amplified TCR beta libraries were sequenced as 87-base-pair reads on the Illumina HiSeq System. As for how the authors treated the data: In a later analysis, some 80 million unique TCR beta chains were counted across the 666 repertoires, and roughly 11 million of these chains were shared by at least two donors. Raw reads were error-corrected and collapsed into unique sequences by a nearest-neighbor algorithm in which closely related sequences were merged to remove PCR and sequencing errors. CDR3 sequences were aligned to IMGT reference sequences to assign V, D and J gene segments. Each retained sequence needed at least a six-nucleotide match to both a V gene segment and a J gene segment. A rearrangement was called productive if the CDR3 had no stop codons and remained in frame with V and J, and every other rearrangement was called non-productive. Following IMGT convention, CDR3 was defined as the stretch from the second conserved V-encoded cysteine up to the conserved J-encoded phenylalanine. The earlier analysis of about 610 of the donors excluded sequences that lacked an unambiguous match to a single V gene segment. An earlier analysis of 450 to 650 of the donors called V segments functional above 56.7% productive rearrangements and segregating when the between-donor standard deviation exceeded 5%. A statistical classification framework was developed to diagnose cytomegalovirus status using the catalog of TCR beta chain sequences. In a later analysis, TCR nucleotide sequences were compared against IMGT/GENE-DB human TR gene sequences so that V and J genes could be assigned. Using the TCRdist pipeline, a later analysis assigned CDR3 sequences along with most-parsimonious VDJ recombination scenarios. In a later analysis, every TCR beta chain was defined by the combination of its CDR3 amino acid sequence and its V-gene family, and reads without a unique V-gene family were dropped. A later analysis removed several hundred highly shared, low-generation-probability nucleotide sequences to deal with suspected cross-contamination and a sequencing artifact. In a later analysis, a clonal expansion index for each public chain was calculated from normalized within-repertoire ranks of inferred template counts. Generation probabilities in a later analysis came from a VDJ recombination model fitted to out-of-frame rearrangements, and those results were checked against IGoR. A later analysis scored TCR-TCR, TCR-HLA and TCR-CMV co-occurrence with hypergeometric tests, applying a repertoire-size bias correction to TCR pairs. To estimate false discovery rates, a later analysis permuted the HLA or CMV assignments 20 times. In a later analysis, co-occurring TCRs were grouped using DBSCAN, and TCRdist sequence similarity was added for clustering within HLA-allele-positive subsets. Co-occurrence clustering excluded repertoires with fewer than 30,000 or more than 120,000 public chains, plus five with anomalous nucleotide sharing. What TCRdb holds here is the immuneACCESS table cut down to in-frame rearrangements. Part of the clones is not present; checked against another copy, under half of the missing clones reflect an unresolved V gene, and the others are unexplained. V and J calls and clone size are copied from that table; D and trimming were computed from the DNA. Within this sample are about 190,000 clones, with about four fifths of them counted one time only. Around 2.8% of the sample rests with the top ten.

The cohort consisted of approximately 690 healthy bone marrow donors. At the time of sampling, all cohort members were nominally healthy, though unrecorded immune exposures were likely present. The donor tested CMV seropositive and was one of the 289 seropositive cohort members. Each donor provided a peripheral blood sample, and peripheral blood mononuclear cells were used for TCR beta sequencing. Genomic DNA extraction from the blood cell samples was performed with the Qiagen DNeasy Blood Extraction Kit. The CDR3 covers 15 residues, taking in both the cysteine and the phenylalanine. Of the read, only the CDR3 DNA is kept; its 45 bases are in frame from base 1. CDR1 and CDR2 are drawn from the germline V gene (reference sequence): WNHNN, SYGVQD. From V the trimming removes 5 bases and from J it removes 4 bases, while the gene matches leave 7 bases of the junction unaccounted for. This clone has a single count. The antigen it binds to is not known. No base qualities exist here, and no much larger clone lies one base off it.

The receptor's source is a woman aged 50 to 65 in good health and CMV-seropositive. The rearranged chain carries TRBV10-1 and TRBJ2-1; 8 junctional bases match TRBD2. The sequenced sample was PBMCs. This receptor carries the CDR3 CASSPPKRGYNEQFF. DNA sequence: TGCGCCAGCAGTCCTCCGAAGCGGGGGTACAATGAGCAGTTCTTC.